These T cell receptor beta chains were read from a single sample in a study of early T cells in non-severe SARS-CoV-2 infection. TCRdb re-called the 5' RACE reads through MiXCR, storing one row per CDR3 protein. The table has 55,000 to 75,000 distinct CDR3 sequences, approximately 11% seen once; the top ten hold approximately 5.9%. Specimen: whole blood. These receptors were taken from an adult who was a healthcare worker with PCR-confirmed SARS-CoV-2 infection or an uninfected control (not recorded which). CDR3s include the opening cysteine and the closing phenylalanine or tryptophan. The D gene is left open where the match is weak. Clone size is stated in some rows and not others, as once, few, many or a class when expanded.

v_gene	j_gene	abundance	len	d_gene	CDR3nt	CDR3aa
TRBV5-4	TRBJ2-3	many	17	TRBD2	TGTGCCAGCAGCCCGGGACTAGCGGGAACTAGCACAGATACGCAGTATTTT	CASSPGLAGTSTDTQYF
TRBV20-1	TRBJ2-1	many	16	TRBD1	TGCAGTGCTAGAGATTTCGGACAGGGGACCTACAATGAGCAGTTCTTC	CSARDFGQGTYNEQFF
TRBV19	TRBJ1-1	few	13	NA	TGTGCCAGTAGTATCGAGCCGAACACTGAAGCTTTCTTT	CASSIEPNTEAFF
TRBV13	TRBJ1-2	many	15	NA	TGTGCCAGCAGGTTCAAATTAGGGACGGCCTTAGGCTACACCTTC	CASRFKLGTALGYTF
TRBV27	TRBJ2-7	NA	13	NA	TGTGCCAGCAGTTTGGGGGGGCCCTACGAGCAGTACTTC	CASSLGGPYEQYF
TRBV4-1	TRBJ2-4	few	13	NA	TGCGCCAGCAGCAGGACCGCAGGGGACATTCAGTACTTC	CASSRTAGDIQYF
TRBV7-8	TRBJ1-1	NA	16	NA	TGTGCCAGCAGCTTAGGTCAGGGGAGGATCAACACTGAAGCTTTCTTT	CASSLGQGRINTEAFF
TRBV19	TRBJ1-5	many	12	NA	TGTGCCAGTAGTATCAAAAGTCAGCCCCAGCATTTT	CASSIKSQPQHF
TRBV19	TRBJ1-2	NA	14	TRBD1	TGTGCCAGCAGCCCCCGGGGACAGGGGTCAGGCTACACCTTC	CASSPRGQGSGYTF
TRBV28	TRBJ2-3	many	11	NA	TGTGCCAGCAGTTTATCCAGGGAAGAGTATTTT	CASSLSREEYF
TRBV28	TRBJ2-1	many	15	TRBD2	TGTGCCAGCAGTTTTCTAGCGGGAGCCTACAATGAGCAGTTCTTC	CASSFLAGAYNEQFF
TRBV4-1	TRBJ2-7	few	13	NA	TGCGCCAGCAGCCAAGAGAGTCCCTACGAGCAGTACTTC	CASSQESPYEQYF
TRBV7-6	TRBJ2-3	many	11	NA	TGTGCCAGCAGCTACACAGATACGCAGTATTTT	CASSYTDTQYF
TRBV7-3	TRBJ2-7	few	13	TRBD1	TGTGCCAGCAGCTTCCAGGGGGCGGGCGAGCAGTACTTC	CASSFQGAGEQYF
TRBV6-2/TRBV6-3	TRBJ2-7	few	16	NA	TGTGCCAGCAGTAACATTTCTAGCCCTACAAGGAGGGAGCAGTACTTC	CASSNISSPTRREQYF
TRBV20-1	TRBJ2-4	NA	13	NA	TGCAGTGCGCGTGGAGGGGCAGAAAACATTCAGTACTTC	CSARGGAENIQYF
TRBV20-1	TRBJ2-7	few	13	TRBD2	TGCAGTGCTAGCTTAGCGGGAGGGTACGAGCAGTACTTC	CSASLAGGYEQYF
TRBV5-1	TRBJ1-4	many	14	TRBD1	TGCGCCAGCAGTTTCGGACAGGGGAATGAAAAACTGTTTTTT	CASSFGQGNEKLFF
TRBV7-9	TRBJ2-1	few	17	TRBD2	TGTGCCAGCAGCTTAGTAGGACTAGCGGGGCTCTACAATGAGCAGTTCTTC	CASSLVGLAGLYNEQFF
TRBV3-1	TRBJ1-1	NA	16	NA	TGTGCCAGCAGCCCCGATCTGGGGCACTCGAACACTGAAGCTTTCTTT	CASSPDLGHSNTEAFF
TRBV7-9	TRBJ2-2	many	18	TRBD2	TGTGCCAGCAGCCCGGGGCGGTTCGGGACTAGCGGCACCGGGGAGCTGTTTTTT	CASSPGRFGTSGTGELFF